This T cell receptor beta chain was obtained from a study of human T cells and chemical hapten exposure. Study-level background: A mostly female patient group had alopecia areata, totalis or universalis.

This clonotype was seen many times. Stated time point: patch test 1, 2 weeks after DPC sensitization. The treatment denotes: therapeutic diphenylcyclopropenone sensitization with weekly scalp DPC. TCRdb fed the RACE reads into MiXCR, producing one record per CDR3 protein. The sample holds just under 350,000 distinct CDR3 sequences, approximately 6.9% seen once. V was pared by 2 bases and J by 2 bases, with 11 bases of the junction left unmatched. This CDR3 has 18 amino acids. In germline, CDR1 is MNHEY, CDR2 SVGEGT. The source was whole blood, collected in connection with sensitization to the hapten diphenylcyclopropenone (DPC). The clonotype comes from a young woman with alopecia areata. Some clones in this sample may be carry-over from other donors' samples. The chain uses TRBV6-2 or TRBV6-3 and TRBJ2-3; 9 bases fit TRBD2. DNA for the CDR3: TGTGCCAGCAGTTACGGGACTAGCTTTCGAGGGCTCACAGATACGCAGTATTTT. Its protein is CASSYGTSFRGLTDTQYF.